The rows below give T cell receptor beta chains drawn from one sample of a study of blood T cell repertoires in COVID-19. Using immunoSEQ multiplex PCR, the repertoire was profiled, and TCRdb retains in-frame clones only, with some absent. The sample includes nearly 30,000 clones, 89% of them seen just once. Sequenced: peripheral blood. These receptors originate from a human donor in a cohort sampled during active COVID-19. CDR3s include the opening cysteine and the closing phenylalanine or tryptophan. The D gene is left open where the match is weak. The size of a clone is reported for some rows only, either as once, few or many, or as a class for expanded clones.

J	D	size	V	DNA	CDR3
TRBJ2-1	-	-	TRBV4-1	TGCGCCAGCAGCCAGGCTTCTATGGGCGTGCAGTTCTTC	CASSQASMGVQFF
TRBJ1-1	TRBD1	once	TRBV5-1	TGCGCCAGCAGCTTGAGGCAGGGGGCGCCGAACACTGAAGCTTTCTTT	CASSLRQGAPNTEAFF
TRBJ2-7	TRBD2	few	TRBV10-3	TGTGCCATTAGGAGGACTAGCGGGGAGGACGAGCAGTACTTC	CAIRRTSGEDEQYF
TRBJ2-3	TRBD2	-	TRBV7-9	TGTGCCAGCAGTCGAACCGGGACTAGCGCAGATACGCAGTATTTT	CASSRTGTSADTQYF
TRBJ2-5	TRBD1	-	TRBV2	TGTGCCAGCAGAACAGGGGGCGCGGAGACCCAGTACTTC	CASRTGGAETQYF
TRBJ1-1	TRBD1	-	TRBV28	TGTGCCAGCAGAAACCGGGACAGGGGGCGCCGGTTCACTGAAGCTTTCTTT	CASRNRDRGRRFTEAFF
TRBJ2-7	-	-	TRBV4-2	TGTGCCAGCAGCCGTGTAGACTACGAGCAGTACTTC	CASSRVDYEQYF
TRBJ2-7	TRBD2	-	TRBV5-1	TGCGCCAGCAGCGAAGGACTAGCGGCCCACGAGCAGTACTTC	CASSEGLAAHEQYF
TRBJ2-3	-	-	TRBV4-3	TGCGCCAGCAGCCCAGAGGGGGGAGGAAGAATCACAGATACGCAGTATTTT	CASSPEGGGRITDTQYF
TRBJ2-1	TRBD2	-	TRBV3-1/TRBV3-2	TGTGCCAGCAGCCCTTCGGCGGGGGGTCTCTTCCCCCAGTTCTTC	CASSPSAGGLFPQFF
TRBJ2-7	TRBD2	once	TRBV7-8	TGTGCCAGCAGCCTCACCTCGGGAGGGGTCGAGCAGTACTTC	CASSLTSGGVEQYF
TRBJ2-5	TRBD2	once	TRBV19	TGTGCCAGTAGTAAACTACTAGCGGACTCGTACCAAGAGACCCAGTACTTC	CASSKLLADSYQETQYF
TRBJ2-1	-	-	TRBV19	TGTGCCAGTAGTCACAGCAAGAATGAGCAGTTCTTC	CASSHSKNEQFF
TRBJ1-6	TRBD1	-	TRBV6-2/TRBV6-3	TGTGCCAGCAGCCCCCGGGACAGGGGTAATTCACCCCTCCACTTT	CASSPRDRGNSPLHF
TRBJ2-5	TRBD2	-	TRBV3-1/TRBV3-2	TGTGCCAGCAGCCAAAGGACGGGGGGCCAGTACTTC	CASSQRTGGQYF
TRBJ1-6	-	-	TRBV4-3	TGCGCCAGCAGCCGTTTGGGGGGGGGACCCCTCCACTTT	CASSRLGGGPLHF
TRBJ2-5	TRBD1	-	TRBV12-3/TRBV12-4	TGTGCCAGCAGTACGGACAGGGCAGAGACCCAGTACTTC	CASSTDRAETQYF
TRBJ2-1	-	-	TRBV6-1	TGTGCCAGCAGTGATCCGGACAAGTACAATGAGCAGTTCTTC	CASSDPDKYNEQFF
TRBJ2-6	TRBD1	-	TRBV19	TGTGCCAGTAGTCCAGGACAGGGGGCTGGGGCCAACGTCCTGACTTTC	CASSPGQGAGANVLTF
TRBJ2-1	-	-	TRBV6-5	TGTGCCAGCAGCGCGGGTGGCAATGAGCAGTTCTTC	CASSAGGNEQFF
TRBJ1-2	-	-	TRBV5-1	TGCGCCAGCAGCGGATCCTCAGGGATCAGCTATGGCTACACCTTC	CASSGSSGISYGYTF
TRBJ1-4	TRBD1	-	TRBV6-2/TRBV6-3	TGTGCCAGCAGTATTCACAGGGGACGGGAAAAACTGTTTTTT	CASSIHRGREKLFF
TRBJ2-7	-	-	TRBV19	TGTGCCAGTAGTATAGCGCCGGGGGGCGCGGGGCAGTACTTC	CASSIAPGGAGQYF
TRBJ1-2	-	-	TRBV5-4	TGTGCCAGCAGCTTGTCCGCAGGATCCTATGGCTACACCTTC	CASSLSAGSYGYTF
TRBJ2-1	TRBD2	-	TRBV19	TGTGCCAGTAGTTTAAGCGGACTAGCGGGGGGCCCCTTGGAGCAGTTCTTC	CASSLSGLAGGPLEQFF
TRBJ2-2	-	once	TRBV15	TGTGCCACCAGCGTAGAGGGTCGAACAGGGGGGGAGCTGTTTTTT	CATSVEGRTGGELFF
TRBJ2-2	-	-	TRBV7-3	TGTGCCAGCAGCTTACAGGACACAACCGGGGAGCTGTTTTTT	CASSLQDTTGELFF
TRBJ1-6	TRBD1	-	TRBV9	TGTGCCAGCAGCGCGGGGGGGACAGCAGGGCGGGGTTCACCCCTCCACTTT	CASSAGGTAGRGSPLHF
TRBJ2-3	TRBD2	once	TRBV11-2	TGTGCCAGCAGCACAACTAGCGGTAGCACAGATACGCAGTATTTT	CASSTTSGSTDTQYF
TRBJ1-6	-	-	TRBV7-3	TGTGCCAGCAGCTTAACGGCTGTTACAGGTGGTTCACCCCTCCACTTT	CASSLTAVTGGSPLHF
TRBJ2-2	TRBD1	medium-sized	TRBV4-2	TGTGCCAGCAGCCCCGGACAGGGAGAGGTCGGGGAGCTGTTTTTT	CASSPGQGEVGELFF
TRBJ2-7	TRBD2	-	TRBV6-5	TGTGCCAGCAGCCCCCCGGGACTAGCGGCGAACGAGCAGTACTTC	CASSPPGLAANEQYF
TRBJ2-5	-	-	TRBV5-1	TGCGCCAGCAGCTTGTCCGGGCAGCGGGAAGAGACCCAGTACTTC	CASSLSGQREETQYF
TRBJ2-5	-	-	TRBV6-2/TRBV6-3	TGTGCCAGCAGTTATACCCCGGGCAGGGGGGATGAGACCCAGTACTTC	CASSYTPGRGDETQYF
TRBJ2-1	TRBD2	few	TRBV7-3	TGTGCCAGCAGCTTAACTACGACTAGCGGGGGGTTCAATGAGCAGTTCTTC	CASSLTTTSGGFNEQFF
TRBJ1-1	TRBD1	-	TRBV7-9	TGTGCCAGCAGCGACGACAGGGCAGGTGAAGCTTTCTTT	CASSDDRAGEAFF
TRBJ1-2	TRBD1	-	TRBV2	TGTGCCAGCACAAAACAGGGGAACTATGGCTACACCTTC	CASTKQGNYGYTF
TRBJ2-2	TRBD2	-	TRBV9	TGTGCCAGCAGCCTTAGCGGGGGAGCCGGCGGGGAGCTGTTTTTT	CASSLSGGAGGELFF
TRBJ1-2	-	-	TRBV19	TGTGCCAGTAGTATAGATCGGCGGCGGGCCGAAATAAAGTCCTACGGCTACACCTTC	CASSIDRRRAEIKSYGYTF
TRBJ1-6	-	-	TRBV7-2	TGTGCCAGCGGCCCTGCGGGCCGTAGGAATTCACCCCTCCACTTT	CASGPAGRRNSPLHF
TRBJ1-1	-	-	TRBV28	TGTGCCAGCTACAGGGTTCTTAACACTGAAGCTTTCTTT	CASYRVLNTEAFF
TRBJ1-3	-	-	TRBV7-2	TGTGCCAGCAGCTTATTGCCCAGGGGCTTTGGAAACACCATATATTTT	CASSLLPRGFGNTIYF
TRBJ2-7	-	once	TRBV4-2	TGTGCCAGCAGCCAAGACGGGCAGGGCGGCTACGAGCAGTACTTC	CASSQDGQGGYEQYF
TRBJ1-4	-	-	TRBV6-5	TGTGCCAGCGGGGGGGGTAATGAAAAACTGTTTTTT	CASGGGNEKLFF
TRBJ2-1	TRBD2	-	TRBV7-6	TGTGCCAGCAGCTCGTGGACTAGCGGGGGGCGGTACAATGAGCAGTTCTTC	CASSSWTSGGRYNEQFF
TRBJ1-5	TRBD1	-	TRBV28	TGTGCCAGCAGGCCTTTGGGGACAGGGGATCAGCCCCAGCATTTT	CASRPLGTGDQPQHF
TRBJ2-1	-	-	TRBV6-4	TGTGCCAGGGCCCCGGGGTTCGCCTACAATGAGCAGTTCTTC	CARAPGFAYNEQFF
TRBJ1-5	-	-	TRBV7-2	TGTGCCAGCAGCTTAAACGGGAACAATCAGCCCCAGCATTTT	CASSLNGNNQPQHF
TRBJ2-7	TRBD1	-	TRBV11-2	TGTGCCAGCAGTCCGGGACAGGGGGCTTTCGAGCAGTACTTC	CASSPGQGAFEQYF
TRBJ2-2	-	-	TRBV11-2	TGTGCCAGCAGCTCTTCGTGGGGGGGCGGCACCGGGGAGCTGTTTTTT	CASSSSWGGGTGELFF
TRBJ2-7	-	-	TRBV29-1	TGCAGCGTCTCTTTTAATCGGGAGTACGAGCAGTACTTC	CSVSFNREYEQYF
TRBJ2-5	-	-	TRBV27	TGTGCCAGCAGCCGCTGGGGTTGGGGAGTGGATTCGGGGCAAGAGACCCAGTACTTC	CASSRWGWGVDSGQETQYF
TRBJ2-5	TRBD2	-	TRBV20-1	TGCAGTGCTAGTAGCGGGGGCGGGACCCAGTACTTC	CSASSGGGTQYF
TRBJ2-3	TRBD2	-	TRBV11-2	TGTGCCAGCAGCTTATCTCAGGGTACTAGCGGGGGTCGCACAGATACGCAGTATTTT	CASSLSQGTSGGRTDTQYF
TRBJ2-1	TRBD2	-	TRBV5-1	TGCGCCAGCAGCTTGGAGAGCGGGGGGGCTCACAATGAGCAGTTCTTC	CASSLESGGAHNEQFF